This record covers a single TCR beta chain. Its antigen is unidentified. 60 Vbeta and 13 Jbeta primers were used in PCR. Profiling relied on immunoSEQ multiplex PCR, and the TCRdb table lists in-frame clones only, not all of them. The table lists more than 150,000 clones, about 79% of them singletons. This specimen comes from a study of cytomegalovirus exposure and HLA in healthy donors. General observations from the study: Presence/absence analyses took donor sequencing depth as roughly uniform.

The CDR3 is 15 residues long. CDR1 is MNHEY and CDR2 is SVGAGI in the germline V gene. The J gene is TRBJ2-5, the V gene TRBV6-5; possibly TRBD1 for D (6 bases). The tail of the sequence fits TRBJ2-7 better, so the J call may be wrong. This receptor was obtained from a man between 18 and 35 years old in good health and CMV-seronegative. The sample comprised PBMCs. The CDR3 bases are TGTGCCAGCAGTTACTCGAGGGACACCTCCTACGAGCAGTACTTC. It encodes CASSYSRDTSYEQYF.